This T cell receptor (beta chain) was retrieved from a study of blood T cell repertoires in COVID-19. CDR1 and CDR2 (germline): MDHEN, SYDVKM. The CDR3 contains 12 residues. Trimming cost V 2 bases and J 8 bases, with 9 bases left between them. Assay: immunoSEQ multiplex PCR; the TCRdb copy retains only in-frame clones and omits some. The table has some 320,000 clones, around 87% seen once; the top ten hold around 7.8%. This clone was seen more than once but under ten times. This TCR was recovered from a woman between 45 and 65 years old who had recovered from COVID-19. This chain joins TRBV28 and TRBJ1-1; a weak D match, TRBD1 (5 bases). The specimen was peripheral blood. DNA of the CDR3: TGTGCCAGCAGTTTACCGACAGTCGAAGCTTTCTTT. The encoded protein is CASSLPTVEAFF.